This entry lists 32 T cell receptor beta chains sequenced from one sample in a study of CD8 T cells in Susac syndrome. The authors reverse transcribed about 0.5 to 1 ug RNA with random hexamers. TCRdb called the immunoSEQ multiplex PCR reads again in MiXCR, with one record for every CDR3 protein. The table shows roughly 130,000 distinct CDR3 sequences, with 90% to 95% occurring only once. The specimen was CD4+ T cells from PBMCs. The receptor source for this set is a human donor in good health.

The chain joins TRBV28 to TRBJ1-5; no reliable D call. Germline loops: CDR1 MDHEN, CDR2 SYDVKM. The CDR3 is 14 residues long. With 3 bases removed from V and 2 bases from J, the gap between germline ends came to 8 bases. The chain's CDR3 is CASSFEVGNQPQHF. The CDR3, as DNA: TGTGCCAGCAGTTTCGAGGTGGGCAATCAGCCCCAGCATTTT.

V is TRBV14 and J is TRBJ2-7; D gene uncertain. Germline CDR1 and CDR2: SGHDN and FVKESK. The V end was cut by 1 base, the J end by 6 bases, with 16 bases between. The CDR3 consists of 15 residues. In DNA form, the CDR3 reads TGTGCCAGCAGCCAAGTTTCTCTAGGATTTGGCGAGCAGTACTTC. This codes for CASSQVSLGFGEQYF.

The chain uses TRBV10-3 and TRBJ1-2; D uncertain. The length of the CDR3 is 13 residues. Germline V gene data show CDR1 as ENHRY and CDR2 as SYGVKD. Trimming shortened V by 7 bases and J by 0 bases, and 9 bases separated the two germline ends. CDR3 nucleotide sequence: TGTGCCATCACCTCTTCAGCTAACTATGGCTACACCTTC. Translated, it gives CAITSSANYGYTF.

The V call is TRBV15, the J call TRBJ2-5; D remains unclear. The CDR3 is made up of 14 amino acids. CDR1 and CDR2 (germline): LNHNV, YYDKDF (reference sequence). V was shortened by 0 bases and J by 5 bases, with 10 bases between the two germline ends. CDR3 in amino acids: CATSRDLGSETQYF. The CDR3, as DNA: TGTGCCACCAGCAGAGATCTGGGTTCGGAGACCCAGTACTTC.

The genes are TRBV3-1 and TRBJ2-7; 11 bases map to TRBD2. With 4 bases clipped from V and 3 bases from J, the junction kept 8 bases outside the gene matches. CDR3 size: 16 residues. The germline CDR1 and CDR2 sequences are LGHDT and YNNKEL (reference sequence). The DNA of the CDR3 is TGTGCCAGCAGCCCCTCCACAACTAGCGGGAGCTACGAGCAGTACTTC. Translation: CASSPSTTSGSYEQYF.

V gene TRBV29-1 combines with J gene TRBJ1-2; D unclear. The germline CDR1 and CDR2 sequences are SQVTM and ANQGSEA. The CDR3 runs 14 residues. V was clipped by 3 bases and J by 3 bases, with 14 bases between them. CDR3 in DNA: TGCAGCGTTGAGACGGGTGGTAGGGACTATGGCTACACCTTC. This translates into CSVETGGRDYGYTF.

This clonotype was recorded a few times. The gene calls are TRBV29-1 and TRBJ2-1, with D possibly matching TRBD2 (6 bases). Germline loops: CDR1 SQVTM, CDR2 ANQGSEA. Trimming pared 7 bases from V and 5 bases from J, leaving 18 bases between. This CDR3 is built from 14 residues. The CDR3 here is CSGAVVGLNNEQFF. The CDR3, as DNA: TGCAGCGGTGCGGTAGTTGGACTAAACAATGAGCAGTTCTTC.

The chain links TRBV5-1 to TRBJ1-2; 9 nucleotides match TRBD1. Germline assignment: CDR1 SGHRS and CDR2 YFSETQ. This CDR3 has 14 residues. J was trimmed by 6 bases and V by 0 bases; bases with no gene match: 3. This CDR3 reads CASSLGDRADGYTF. The DNA of the CDR3 is TGCGCCAGCAGCTTGGGGGACAGGGCTGATGGCTACACCTTC.

This chain uses TRBV15 with TRBJ2-1; TRBD2 might be the D (6 bases). V was pared by 0 bases and J by 3 bases, with 9 bases between. The CDR3 runs to 15 residues. From germline, CDR1 is LNHNV and CDR2 YYDKDF (reference sequence). For the CDR3, the DNA is TGTGCCACCAGCAGAGATTCGGGGGTCTACAATGAGCAGTTCTTC. Amino acid sequence: CATSRDSGVYNEQFF. Full variable domain (remainder filled in from reference TRBV15 and TRBJ2-1): DAMVIQNPRYQVTQFGKPVTLSCSQTLNHNVMYWYQQKSSQAPKLLFHYYDKDFNNEADTPDNFQSRRPNTSFCFLDIRSPGLGDTAMYLCATSRDSGVYNEQFFGPGTRLTVL.

The V gene is TRBV28, the J gene TRBJ1-5, with D hard to call. The CDR3 has 11 amino acids. CDR1 MDHEN and CDR2 SYDVKM come from the germline V gene. The V end was cut by 4 bases, the J end by 9 bases, with 7 bases between. CDR3 in amino acids: CASSSQRPQHF. The CDR3 nucleotides are TGTGCCAGCAGTTCCCAACGGCCCCAGCATTTT.

J is TRBJ2-7 and V is TRBV11-1; 8 bases match TRBD2. This CDR3 has 15 amino acids. In germline, CDR1 is SGHAT, CDR2 FQDESV (reference sequence). V trimming: 7 bases; J trimming: 4 bases; junction bases outside the gene matches: 12. In DNA, the CDR3 is TGTGCCAGCACCCGGGGACTAGGGGTCGGGTACGAGCAGTACTTC. Amino acids: CASTRGLGVGYEQYF.

The V gene is TRBV2, the J gene TRBJ1-1, with TRBD1 as a possible D gene (5 bases). Germline values: CDR1 SNHLY, CDR2 FYNNEI. The CDR3 runs 14 residues. V lost 8 bases and J lost 4, with 17 bases in between. CDR3 sequence reads: CASRREQGGTEAFF. DNA for the CDR3: TGTGCCAGCCGCCGGGAGCAGGGCGGCACTGAAGCTTTCTTT.

DNA for the CDR3: TGTGCCAGCAGCCCTTCATGGACTAGCGGGAGTTACAATGAGCAGTTCTTC. The encoded protein is CASSPSWTSGSYNEQFF. The V call is TRBV3-1, the J call TRBJ2-1; 13 bases are a match to TRBD2. The CDR3 loop spans 17 amino acids. Trimming at V came to 4 bases and at J to 4 bases, leaving 7 bases not matched to a gene. CDR1 LGHDT and CDR2 YNNKEL come from the germline V gene (reference sequence).

The CDR3: CASSVAAGGAHSTDTQYF. The CDR3 DNA reads TGTGCCAGCAGCGTAGCCGCGGGAGGGGCCCATAGCACAGATACGCAGTATTTT. V and J are TRBV9 and TRBJ2-3; 9 nucleotides match TRBD2. With 0 bases clipped from V and 0 bases from J, the junction kept 8 bases outside the gene matches. There are 18 residues in the CDR3. Germline loops: CDR1 SGDLS, CDR2 YYNGEE.

This clonotype has only one observation. This chain links TRBV7-9 with TRBJ1-1; 8 nucleotides line up with TRBD1. The germline V gene has CDR1 SEHNR and CDR2 FQNEAQ (reference sequence). The V gene end was trimmed by 5 bases and the J gene end by 3 bases; junction bases not matched to a gene: 5. The CDR3 is made up of 14 amino acids. CDR3 sequence reads: CASSKSTGDTEAFF. Written as DNA, the CDR3 is TGTGCCAGCAGCAAATCGACAGGGGACACTGAAGCTTTCTTT.

The genes are TRBV28 and TRBJ1-4; TRBD1 matches at 7 bases. Looked up from germline, CDR1 is MDHEN and CDR2 is SYDVKM. This CDR3 region has 13 residues. V lost 10 bases to trimming and J lost 4 bases; unmatched junction nucleotides: 6. The CDR3 DNA follows: TGTGCCATTGGGGCAGGGGGTAATGAAAAACTGTTTTTT. It codes for CAIGAGGNEKLFF.

This clonotype was observed once. The CDR3 DNA sequence: TGCGCCAGCAGCTTGGAGACCGGCTACGAGCAGTACTTC. Translated: CASSLETGYEQYF. The genes are TRBV5-1 and TRBJ2-7; D is undetermined. Germline V gene data show CDR1 as SGHRS and CDR2 as YFSETQ. V lost 0 bases, J lost 3 bases, and 7 bases lay in between. This CDR3 has 13 residues.

The V call is TRBV12-3 or TRBV12-4, the J call TRBJ2-7, with TRBD2 as a possible D gene (5 bases). Trimming removed 8 bases from V and 2 bases from J, with 16 bases in between. The CDR3 runs to 14 residues. CDR3 nucleotide sequence: TGTGCCAGCCGGGGATCGACGGGAACCTACGAGCAGTACTTC. The encoded protein is CASRGSTGTYEQYF.

This clonotype has a handful of counts. This chain joins TRBV7-2 and TRBJ2-5, with 10 positions matching TRBD2. V shed 5 bases, J shed 4 bases, and the junction held 10 bases outside the gene matches. This CDR3 has 16 amino acids. Germline CDR1 SGHTA, CDR2 FQGNSA. The CDR3 reads CASSRESGRARETQYF. Written as DNA, the CDR3 is TGTGCCAGCAGCCGGGAGAGCGGGAGGGCCCGAGAGACCCAGTACTTC.

The chain is built from TRBV20-1 and TRBJ1-1, with 8 bases lining up with TRBD1. The CDR3 length is 13 residues. The germline gives CDR1 DFQATT, CDR2 SNEGSKA (reference sequence). V gave up 2 bases and J gave up 5 bases; unmatched junction bases: 4. The CDR3 region is CSARKQGGTEAFF. CDR3 in DNA: TGCAGTGCTAGAAAACAGGGGGGGACTGAAGCTTTCTTT.

The chain is built from TRBV10-3 and TRBJ1-1; weak D call: TRBD1 (5 bases). The germline gives CDR1 ENHRY, CDR2 SYGVKD. Trimming removed 5 bases from V and 1 base from J, with 11 bases in between. This CDR3 has 14 residues. This chain's CDR3 is CAISFGGKNTEAFF. In nucleotides, the CDR3 is TGTGCCATCAGTTTTGGGGGGAAGAACACTGAAGCTTTCTTT.

The chain recombines TRBV18 with TRBJ2-5; D remains unclear. Germline V CDR1 and CDR2: KGHSH, LQKENI. This CDR3 is built from 13 residues. Trimming pared 3 bases from V and 3 bases from J, leaving 8 bases between. CDR3 sequence: CASSPPGEETQYF. The CDR3 DNA reads TGTGCCAGCTCACCCCCGGGCGAAGAGACCCAGTACTTC.

This rearrangement joins TRBV12-3 or TRBV12-4 to TRBJ2-7, with 12 bases aligning to TRBD2. This CDR3 has 15 amino acids. The V gene end was trimmed by 5 bases and the J gene end by 3 bases; junction bases not matched to a gene: 5. CDR3 sequence (DNA): TGTGCCAGCAGTCCCCGGACTAGCGGGATCTACGAGCAGTACTTC. This gives the protein CASSPRTSGIYEQYF.

The V gene is TRBV3-1, the J gene TRBJ1-2; D uncertain. Between the trimmed V and J ends, which lost 1 base and 8 bases, there was a span of 11 bases. CDR1 is LGHDT, CDR2 YNNKEL, per germline (reference sequence). The CDR3 extends over 13 amino acids. The CDR3 DNA reads TGTGCCAGCAGCCAAGGATCCCGCGGGGGCTACACCTTC. Residues: CASSQGSRGGYTF.

The gene calls are TRBV28 and TRBJ1-2; no firm D call. The CDR3 has 13 amino acids. Trimming pared 3 bases from V and 5 bases from J, leaving 10 bases between. In germline, CDR1 is MDHEN, CDR2 SYDVKM. CDR3 DNA: TGTGCCAGCAGTTTGGCCGTACCTTATGGCTACACCTTC. Amino acid sequence: CASSLAVPYGYTF.

This sequence joins TRBV5-1 and TRBJ2-7; perhaps TRBD1 as D (5 bases). Germline CDR1 is SGHRS and CDR2 is YFSETQ. The CDR3 spans 14 residues. Between the trimmed V and J ends, which lost 7 bases and 6 bases, there was a span of 20 bases. CDR3 DNA: TGCGCCAGCTCAACAAGGACCAGGGCGCGCGAGCAGTACTTC. It is translated as CASSTRTRAREQYF.

V usage is TRBV5-1 and J usage is TRBJ2-6; D remains unclear. CDR1 SGHRS and CDR2 YFSETQ come from the germline V gene. CDR3 length equals 15 residues. Trimming left V 0 bases short and J 0 bases short, with 4 bases between. CDR3 amino acids: CASSLDLSGANVLTF. The CDR3 DNA is TGCGCCAGCAGCTTGGATCTCTCTGGGGCCAACGTCCTGACTTTC.

The chain combines TRBV25-1 with TRBJ2-1; 10 nucleotides line up with TRBD2. The junction had 6 bases not matched to a gene; V was cut back by 1 base and J by 9 bases. CDR1 is MGHDK and CDR2 is SYGVNS in the germline V gene. The CDR3 covers 15 residues. CDR3 region: CASSESSGSRGEQFF. CDR3 sequence (DNA): TGTGCCAGCAGTGAATCTAGCGGGAGTAGAGGTGAGCAGTTCTTC.

This clonotype was observed a single time. The CDR3 DNA is TGTGCCAGCAGCGGTCAGGGGGAGACTTTCTTT. It is translated as CASSGQGETFF. The chain employs TRBV2 and TRBJ1-1; TRBD1 matches 7 bases. This CDR3 has 11 residues. Germline V CDR1 and CDR2: SNHLY, FYNNEI. Trimming took 6 bases from V and 12 from J; bases not matched to a gene: 7.

This sequence joins TRBV7-2 and TRBJ2-1; a possible D gene is TRBD2 (5 bases). Germline CDR1 reads SGHTA; CDR2 reads FQGNSA. There are 15 residues in the CDR3. Trimming pared 4 bases from V and 4 bases from J, leaving 14 bases between. CDR3 sequence reads: CASSSREAPYNEQFF. The DNA for the CDR3 is TGTGCCAGCAGCTCTCGGGAAGCTCCGTACAATGAGCAGTTCTTC.

This clonotype was recorded only once. This chain uses TRBV28 with TRBJ1-2; 7 positions agree with TRBD1. V shed 5 bases, J shed 4 bases, and the junction held 7 bases outside the gene matches. Per germline, CDR1 MDHEN and CDR2 SYDVKM. CDR3 length: 14 residues. The CDR3 sequence: CASSRQGGGYGYTF. Written as DNA, the CDR3 is TGTGCCAGCAGTCGACAGGGAGGGGGCTATGGCTACACCTTC.

The rearrangement uses TRBV29-1 and TRBJ1-1; D is unclear. Germline assignment: CDR1 SQVTM and CDR2 ANQGSEA. The length of the CDR3 is 11 residues. CDR3 bases: TGCAGTGCTGGGCTGAACACTGAAGCTTTCTTT. The encoded protein is CSAGLNTEAFF. The full variable domain, with the rest looked up from reference TRBV29-1 and TRBJ1-1, is SAVISQKPSRDICQRGTSLTIQCQVDSQVTMMFWYRQQPGQSLTLIATANQGSEATYESGFVIDKFPISRPNLTFSTLTVSNMSPEDSSIYLCSAGLNTEAFFGQGTRLTVV.